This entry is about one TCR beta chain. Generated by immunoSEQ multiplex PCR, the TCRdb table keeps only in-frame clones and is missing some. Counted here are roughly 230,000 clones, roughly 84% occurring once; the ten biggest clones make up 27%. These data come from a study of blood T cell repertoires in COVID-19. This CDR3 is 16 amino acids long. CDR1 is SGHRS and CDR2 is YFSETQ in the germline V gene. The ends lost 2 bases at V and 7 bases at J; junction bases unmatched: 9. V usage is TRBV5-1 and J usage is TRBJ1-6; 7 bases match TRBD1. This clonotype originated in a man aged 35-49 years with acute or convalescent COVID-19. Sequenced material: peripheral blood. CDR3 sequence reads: CASSFTPGTVNSPLHF. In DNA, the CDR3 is TGCGCCAGCAGCTTCACCCCCGGGACAGTGAATTCACCCCTCCACTTT.